This T cell receptor beta chain was identified in a study of T cell responses to AZD1222 COVID-19 vaccine. Across the study: Doses given second, at about 4 or about 12 weeks, were pooled.

The method was immunoSEQ multiplex PCR; TCRdb's version includes in-frame clones alone and lacks a portion of them. The sample comprises 120,000 or so clones, around 89% of which are singletons, and 1.5% to 1.9% rests with the top ten. CDR3 length: 15 amino acids. Trimming took 3 bases from V and 0 from J; bases not matched to a gene: 5. CDR1 is SGHRS, CDR2 YFSETQ, per germline. The sample holds one count of this clone. Specimen: peripheral blood, collected on day 0 of AZD1222 vaccination. The sequence came from an adult in good health. V and J are TRBV5-1 and TRBJ1-1; 7 nucleotides line up with TRBD1. The CDR3 spells CASSSSGGLNTEAFF. The CDR3, as DNA: TGCGCCAGCAGCTCCTCAGGGGGATTGAACACTGAAGCTTTCTTT.